This T cell receptor beta chain was observed in a study of blood T cell repertoires in COVID-19. Study details: Acute-phase and convalescent COVID-19 samples originated in the United States, Italy and Spain. T cells, B-cell-depleted T cells, or PBMCs supplied cDNA or gDNA.

The CDR3 sequence is 13 residues long. CDR1 and CDR2 from the germline V gene are ENHRY and SYGVKD. Trimming took 10 bases from V and 2 from J, leaving 12 bases between them. Source study methods: Estimation of nucleated cell counts relied on the amplification of reference gene primers. The method was immunoSEQ multiplex PCR; TCRdb's version includes in-frame clones alone and lacks a portion of them. That table is the source of V, J and clone size, and D and trimming were worked out from the DNA. Among about 260,000 clones listed, more than 80% were seen once. The chain recombines TRBV10-3 with TRBJ1-3, with a tentative D call TRBD1 (6 bases). The clonotype originates from a middle-aged woman with acute or convalescent COVID-19. Sequencing input: peripheral blood. The CDR3 is CATLQGTGNTIYF. CDR3 bases: TGTGCCACCCTACAGGGCACTGGAAACACCATATATTTT.